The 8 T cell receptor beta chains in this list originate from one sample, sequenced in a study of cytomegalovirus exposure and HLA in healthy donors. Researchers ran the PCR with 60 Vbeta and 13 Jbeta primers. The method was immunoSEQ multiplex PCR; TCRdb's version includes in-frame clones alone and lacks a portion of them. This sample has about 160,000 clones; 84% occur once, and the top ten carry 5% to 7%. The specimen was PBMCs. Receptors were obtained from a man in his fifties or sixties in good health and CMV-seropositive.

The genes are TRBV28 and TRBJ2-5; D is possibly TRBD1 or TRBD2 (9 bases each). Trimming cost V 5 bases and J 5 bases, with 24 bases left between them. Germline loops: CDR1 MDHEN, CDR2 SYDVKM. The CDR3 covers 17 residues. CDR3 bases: TGTGCCAGCAGTCCTGGACAGGGGTTGCGGGGGGGGGAGACCCAGTACTTC. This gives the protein CASSPGQGLRGGETQYF.

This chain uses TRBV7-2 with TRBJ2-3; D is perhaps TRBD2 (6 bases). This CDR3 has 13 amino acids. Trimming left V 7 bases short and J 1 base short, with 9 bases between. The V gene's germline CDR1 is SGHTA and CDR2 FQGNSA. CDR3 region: CASTWGGTDTQYF. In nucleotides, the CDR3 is TGTGCCAGCACCTGGGGGGGCACAGATACGCAGTATTTT.

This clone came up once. In nucleotides, the CDR3 is TGTGCCAGCAGCCGGACAGGGGCCCAGGGGGACTATGGCTACACCTTC. Amino acid sequence: CASSRTGAQGDYGYTF. This chain links TRBV7-8 with TRBJ1-2, with 9 positions matching TRBD1. The V gene end was trimmed by 5 bases and the J gene end by 3 bases; junction bases not matched to a gene: 10. Germline values: CDR1 SGHVS, CDR2 FQNEAQ. The CDR3 is 16 residues long.

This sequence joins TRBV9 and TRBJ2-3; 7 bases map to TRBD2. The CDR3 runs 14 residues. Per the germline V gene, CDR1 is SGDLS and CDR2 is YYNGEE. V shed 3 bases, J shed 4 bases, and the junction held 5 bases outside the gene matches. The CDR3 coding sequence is TGTGCCAGCAGCGGAAGCGGGGCCCCAGATACGCAGTATTTT. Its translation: CASSGSGAPDTQYF.

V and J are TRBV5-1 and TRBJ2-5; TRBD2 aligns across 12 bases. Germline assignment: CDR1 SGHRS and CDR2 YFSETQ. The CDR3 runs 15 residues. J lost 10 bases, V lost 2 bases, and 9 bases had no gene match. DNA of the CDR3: TGCGCCAGCAGCTTTCACCTAGCGGGGGGGCCCGACCAGTACTTC. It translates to CASSFHLAGGPDQYF.

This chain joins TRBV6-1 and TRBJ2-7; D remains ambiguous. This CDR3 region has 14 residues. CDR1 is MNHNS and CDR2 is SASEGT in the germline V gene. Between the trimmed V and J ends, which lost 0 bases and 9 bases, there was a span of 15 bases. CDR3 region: CASSEAYPAGAQYF. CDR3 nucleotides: TGTGCCAGCAGTGAAGCGTATCCGGCAGGTGCGCAGTACTTC.

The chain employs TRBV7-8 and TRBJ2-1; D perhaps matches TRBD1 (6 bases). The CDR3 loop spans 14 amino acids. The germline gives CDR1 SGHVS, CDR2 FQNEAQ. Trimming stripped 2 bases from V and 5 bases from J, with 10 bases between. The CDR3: CASSLRQANNEQFF. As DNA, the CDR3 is TGTGCCAGCAGCTTAAGACAGGCAAACAATGAGCAGTTCTTC.

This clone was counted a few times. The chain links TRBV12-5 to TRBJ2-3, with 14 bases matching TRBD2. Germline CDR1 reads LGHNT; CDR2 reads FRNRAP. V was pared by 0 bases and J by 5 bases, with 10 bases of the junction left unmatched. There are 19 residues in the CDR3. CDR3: CASGLVKGTSGGRIDTQYF. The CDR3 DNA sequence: TGTGCTAGTGGTTTGGTTAAAGGGACTAGCGGGGGTAGGATAGATACGCAGTATTTT.